This T cell receptor (beta chain) was obtained from a study of beta chain features in type 1 diabetes. Study-wide results and limits: The study found moderately but significantly shorter TCRB CDR3s in all four CD4+ subsets of Type 1 diabetes patients. PCR might pick shorter templates more often, in the same way for patients and controls.

Purity exceeded 98% in all sorted populations. The entirety of the isolated RNA underwent reverse transcription, so expressed TCRB transcripts were sequenced. Assay used: immunoSEQ multiplex PCR; TCRdb lists only in-frame clones, some missing. This table holds around 150,000 clones, around 63% found once. The trim removed 7 bases at V and 1 base at J, leaving 3 bases unmatched. Germline V gives CDR1 SGHTA, CDR2 FQGNSA. CDR3 length equals 14 residues. For this clone: What it binds is not known.

The TCR sequence derives from a man aged 30-40 years with type 1 diabetes. The J gene is TRBJ2-4, the V gene TRBV7-2; 8 bases are a match to TRBD1. Sequencing was performed on naive CD4+ T cells from blood. CDR3 DNA: TGTGCCAGCAAGGGACAGGATGCCAAAAACATTCAGTACTTC. This sequence encodes CASKGQDAKNIQYF.